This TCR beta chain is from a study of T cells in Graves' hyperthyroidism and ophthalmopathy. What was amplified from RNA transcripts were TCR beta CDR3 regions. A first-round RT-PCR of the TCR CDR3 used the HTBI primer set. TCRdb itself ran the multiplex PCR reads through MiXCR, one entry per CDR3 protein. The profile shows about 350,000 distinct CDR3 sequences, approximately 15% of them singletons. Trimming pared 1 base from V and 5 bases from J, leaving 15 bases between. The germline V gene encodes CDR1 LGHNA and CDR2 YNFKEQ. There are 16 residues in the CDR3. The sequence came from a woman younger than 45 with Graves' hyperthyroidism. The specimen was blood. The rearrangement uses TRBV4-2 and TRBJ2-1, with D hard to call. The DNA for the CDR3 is TGTGCCAGCAGCCAAGGGGCCCGGGCAGCCCACAATGAGCAGTTCTTC. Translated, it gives CASSQGARAAHNEQFF.